This section outlines one TCR beta chain sequence together with its context. Its antigen is undetermined. The data were taken from a study of Graves' ophthalmopathy and Graves' hyperthyroidism. The authors amplified TCR beta CDR3 regions from RNA transcripts. Amplification began with first-round RT-PCR using HTBI primers, then second-round multiplex PCR was performed. TCRdb re-derived calls from the multiplex PCR reads in MiXCR, one entry per CDR3 protein. The sample has roughly 420,000 distinct CDR3 sequences; under 25% are singletons. Stable hyperthyroid donors showed no ophthalmopathy during 18 months follow-up. Orbital computed tomography, together with clinical symptoms, serum thyroxine, TRAb and thyroid ultrasound, was used for diagnosis. Study-level findings and limits: Ophthalmopathy progression was predicted with about 67% sensitivity and 72% to 75% specificity. Sensitivity reached approximately 85% and specificity about 81% for a 13-signature model separating ophthalmopathy from stable hyperthyroidism.

Germline values: CDR1 MNHNS, CDR2 SASEGT. V lost 8 bases and J 2 bases, leaving 13 bases between the germline ends. The CDR3 length is 13 residues. The V and J genes are TRBV6-1 and TRBJ2-7; TRBD1 might be the D (6 bases). Sequenced sample: peripheral blood. The sequence was obtained from a woman in her late teens or twenties with stable Graves' hyperthyroidism. The CDR3: CASGIRDTYEQYF. The CDR3 DNA reads TGTGCCAGCGGAATCCGGGACACCTACGAGCAGTACTTC.